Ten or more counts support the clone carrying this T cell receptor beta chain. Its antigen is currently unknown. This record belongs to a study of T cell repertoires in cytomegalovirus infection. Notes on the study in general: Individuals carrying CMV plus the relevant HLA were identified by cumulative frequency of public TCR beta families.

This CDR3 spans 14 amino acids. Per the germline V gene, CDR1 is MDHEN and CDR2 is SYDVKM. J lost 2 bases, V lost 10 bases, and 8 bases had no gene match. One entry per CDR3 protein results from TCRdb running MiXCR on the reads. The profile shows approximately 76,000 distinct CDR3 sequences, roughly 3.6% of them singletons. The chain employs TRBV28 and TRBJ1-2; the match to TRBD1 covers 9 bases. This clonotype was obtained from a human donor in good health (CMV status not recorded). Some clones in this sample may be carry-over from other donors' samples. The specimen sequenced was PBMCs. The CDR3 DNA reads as TGTGCCACGCCGGGACAGGGTAACAACTATGGCTACACCTTC. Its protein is CATPGQGNNYGYTF.